The sample holds many counts of the clone carrying this TCR beta chain. Trimming stripped 4 bases from V and 5 bases from J, with 11 bases between. Germline loops: CDR1 SGHTA, CDR2 FQGNSA. The CDR3 contains 13 residues. TCRdb reprocessed the RT-PCR reads via MiXCR and lists one record per CDR3 protein. The table shows more than 600,000 distinct CDR3 sequences, with 14% occurring only once. The receptor comes from a female donor in good health, serving as a healthy control. The sequencing sample was made of memory CD4+ T cells from blood. The chain combines TRBV7-2 with TRBJ2-5, with D perhaps matching TRBD1 (5 bases). CDR3 region: CASSSGHLETQYF. The CDR3 nucleotides are TGTGCCAGCAGCTCAGGACACTTGGAGACCCAGTACTTC.